Listed below are T cell receptor beta chains from one sample, sequenced in a study of blood T cell repertoires in COVID-19. Here immunoSEQ multiplex PCR was the method, and the copy in TCRdb shows in-frame clones only, minus some. This sample yields 180,000 or so clones, of which 75% to 90% are seen a single time; 6.5% to 8.5% belongs to the top ten. What was sequenced was peripheral blood. The source is a woman between 40 and 55 years old with COVID-19, enrolled during active disease. The CDR3 runs from the conserved cysteine through the conserved F or W. D genes are given only for firm matches. Expanded clones get a size class; other rows say once, few or many, or leave the size out.

NA	TRBV11-2	TRBJ1-1	NA	CASSLRGLNGPEAFF	TGTGCCAGCAGCTTAAGGGGCCTTAACGGCCCTGAAGCTTTCTTT
TRBD2	TRBV7-9	TRBJ2-1	NA	CASLAGAWDEQFF	TGTGCCAGCTTAGCGGGGGCTTGGGATGAGCAGTTCTTC
NA	TRBV5-1	TRBJ1-1	NA	CASSLGLGNIMNTEAFF	TGCGCCAGCAGCTTGGGCCTCGGGAATATAATGAACACTGAAGCTTTCTTT
TRBD1	TRBV6-8	TRBJ1-1	few	CARTQGDTEAFF	TGTGCCAGGACGCAGGGGGATACTGAAGCTTTCTTT
NA	TRBV7-9	TRBJ1-1	NA	CASSLVQFEAFF	TGTGCCAGCAGCTTAGTACAGTTTGAAGCTTTCTTT
NA	TRBV7-9	TRBJ1-6	NA	CASSFGQPLNSPLHF	TGTGCCAGCAGCTTTGGACAGCCTCTGAATTCACCCCTCCACTTT
TRBD1	TRBV5-6	TRBJ1-4	NA	CASSYRGRGEKLFF	TGTGCCAGCAGCTACAGGGGGCGCGGGGAAAAACTGTTTTTT
TRBD1	TRBV30	TRBJ1-5	NA	CAWSATGDQPQHF	TGTGCCTGGAGCGCGACAGGGGATCAGCCCCAGCATTTT
TRBD2	TRBV19	TRBJ2-1	NA	CASSPSGREYNEQFF	TGTGCCAGTAGCCCGAGCGGGAGGGAGTACAATGAGCAGTTCTTC
TRBD2	TRBV5-1	TRBJ2-1	NA	CASSPASGGAIEQFF	TGCGCCAGCAGCCCCGCTAGCGGGGGGGCGATAGAGCAGTTCTTC
TRBD1	TRBV19	TRBJ1-2	NA	CASIQTGVDYGYTF	TGTGCCAGTATCCAGACAGGGGTAGACTATGGCTACACCTTC
NA	TRBV9	TRBJ2-7	once	CASSVAPRNEQYF	TGTGCCAGCAGCGTAGCCCCCAGAAACGAGCAGTACTTC
NA	TRBV6-5	TRBJ2-7	NA	CASSYSGVYEQYF	TGTGCCAGCAGTTACTCGGGAGTCTACGAGCAGTACTTC
TRBD2	TRBV5-1	TRBJ2-7	NA	CASSFREDREQYF	TGCGCCAGCAGCTTCCGGGAGGATAGGGAGCAGTACTTC
NA	TRBV28	TRBJ1-5	NA	CASHPSQGIPQPQHF	TGTGCCAGCCACCCGTCCCAGGGTATCCCACAGCCCCAGCATTTT
NA	TRBV6-5	TRBJ1-4	once	CASGWVGGEKLFF	TGTGCCAGCGGGTGGGTAGGAGGAGAAAAACTGTTTTTT
NA	TRBV3-1/TRBV3-2	TRBJ2-1	NA	CASSQEARAYNEQFF	TGTGCCAGCAGCCAAGAAGCGCGGGCCTACAATGAGCAGTTCTTC
TRBD1	TRBV28	TRBJ2-7	NA	CASTPTGAALYEQYF	TGTGCCAGCACCCCGACAGGGGCCGCCCTTTACGAGCAGTACTTC
TRBD1	TRBV11-2	TRBJ1-2	NA	CASSTRDRAEGYTF	TGTGCCAGCAGCACGAGGGACAGGGCAGAGGGCTACACCTTC
NA	TRBV7-9	TRBJ1-2	few	CASSPIWTDYGYTF	TGTGCCAGCAGCCCAATATGGACAGACTATGGCTACACCTTC
TRBD1	TRBV28	TRBJ1-3	NA	CASSFSDRGSGNTIYF	TGTGCCAGCAGTTTCTCAGACAGGGGCTCTGGAAACACCATATATTTT
NA	TRBV5-4	TRBJ1-5	NA	CASSLGGRRGNQPQHF	TGTGCCAGCAGCTTGGGGGGCCGCAGGGGCAATCAGCCCCAGCATTTT
NA	TRBV28	TRBJ2-7	NA	CASSRGYEQYF	TGTGCCAGTTCCAGGGGCTACGAGCAGTACTTC
NA	TRBV28	TRBJ1-1	NA	CASSRQLTEAFF	TGTGCCAGCAGTCGACAGTTAACTGAAGCTTTCTTT
NA	TRBV11-2	TRBJ2-3	NA	CASSLDIRLGTQYF	TGTGCCAGCAGCTTAGATATAAGGCTCGGGACGCAGTATTTT
TRBD2	TRBV7-9	TRBJ2-1	NA	CASSLPPRLAGVRNEQFF	TGTGCCAGCAGCCTACCCCCCAGACTAGCGGGAGTTCGCAATGAGCAGTTCTTC
NA	TRBV19	TRBJ2-1	NA	CASRVQGLSGNEQFF	TGTGCCAGTAGGGTACAGGGATTGAGTGGGAATGAGCAGTTCTTC
TRBD2	TRBV19	TRBJ2-1	NA	CASSIGTRVYNEQFF	TGTGCCAGTAGTATAGGGACTAGGGTTTACAATGAGCAGTTCTTC
TRBD1	TRBV10-2	TRBJ1-6	NA	CASSEEQGYNSPLHF	TGCGCCAGCAGTGAGGAACAGGGGTATAATTCACCCCTCCACTTT
TRBD1	TRBV18	TRBJ1-2	NA	CASSLDRVRSYTF	TGTGCCAGCTCCCTGGACAGGGTTCGTAGCTACACCTTC
NA	TRBV9	TRBJ2-1	NA	CASSPEGEYNEQFF	TGTGCCAGCAGCCCGGAGGGAGAATACAATGAGCAGTTCTTC
TRBD1	TRBV9	TRBJ1-1	NA	CASSVVAGGANTEAFF	TGTGCCAGCAGCGTAGTGGCAGGGGGTGCGAACACTGAAGCTTTCTTT
TRBD2	TRBV6-1	TRBJ2-7	NA	CASSALLAGVGYEQYF	TGTGCCAGCAGTGCGTTGCTAGCGGGAGTGGGCTACGAGCAGTACTTC
TRBD1	TRBV11-3	TRBJ2-3	NA	CASSLTDRGDPSTDTQYF	TGTGCCAGCAGCCTAACGGACAGGGGGGACCCTAGCACAGATACGCAGTATTTT
TRBD1	TRBV4-2	TRBJ1-2	NA	CASSQEQGAYGYTF	TGTGCCAGCAGCCAAGAACAGGGGGCTTATGGCTACACCTTC
TRBD2	TRBV24-1	TRBJ2-1	NA	CATSDFGGRTNEQFF	TGTGCCACCAGTGATTTCGGCGGGAGGACCAATGAGCAGTTCTTC
TRBD1	TRBV13	TRBJ1-1	NA	CASSLGTGRTEAFF	TGTGCCAGCAGCTTAGGGACAGGGCGAACTGAAGCTTTCTTT
NA	TRBV10-3	TRBJ1-5	NA	CAISVRGGNQPQHF	TGTGCCATCAGTGTTAGGGGTGGGAATCAGCCCCAGCATTTT
NA	TRBV7-2	TRBJ1-1	many	CASSLQGGNTEAFF	TGTGCCAGCAGCTTACAGGGTGGGAACACTGAAGCTTTCTTT
NA	TRBV3-1/TRBV3-2	TRBJ1-2	NA	CASSQRVLYGYTF	TGTGCCAGCAGCCAGAGGGTCCTCTATGGCTACACCTTC
TRBD1	TRBV4-1	TRBJ1-1	NA	CASSQEGGWGRNTEAFF	TGCGCCAGCAGCCAAGAAGGGGGCTGGGGTCGGAACACTGAAGCTTTCTTT
NA	TRBV7-8	TRBJ2-7	once	CASSLVNIPYEQYF	TGTGCCAGCAGCTTAGTAAACATCCCCTACGAGCAGTACTTC
NA	TRBV7-9	TRBJ1-4	NA	CASSYTLTGEKLFF	TGTGCCAGCAGCTATACACTAACGGGTGAAAAACTGTTTTTT
NA	TRBV9	TRBJ2-2	NA	CASGASRRELFF	TGTGCCAGCGGGGCTAGTCGTAGGGAGCTGTTTTTT
NA	TRBV5-4	TRBJ1-2	NA	CASILGGRGDYGYTF	TGTGCCAGCATCCTGGGGGGAAGAGGAGACTATGGCTACACCTTC
NA	TRBV6-6	TRBJ1-1	NA	CASSFAGTLDTEAFF	TGTGCCAGCAGTTTTGCCGGGACTTTAGACACTGAAGCTTTCTTT
TRBD2	TRBV23-1	TRBJ2-7	NA	CASSQSGGELYEQYF	TGCGCCAGCAGTCAGTCTGGGGGGGAACTTTACGAGCAGTACTTC
TRBD2	TRBV5-1	TRBJ2-3	NA	CASSLDSFPSGTQYF	TGCGCCAGCAGCTTGGATAGTTTCCCTAGCGGTACGCAGTATTTT
NA	TRBV21-1	TRBJ2-1	NA	CASSKEAPRGLAGGNEQFF	TGTGCCAGCAGCAAAGAGGCCCCCCGGGGGCTAGCGGGAGGCAATGAGCAGTTCTTC
NA	TRBV28	TRBJ2-7	NA	CASSFDGSDYEQYF	TGTGCCAGCAGTTTTGATGGGAGTGACTACGAGCAGTACTTC